This passage covers 18 T cell receptor beta chains from one sample sequenced in a study of control samples from healthy donors and cancer patients. Produced via immunoSEQ multiplex PCR; TCRdb's table is partial and in-frame only. Here the sample spans 84,000 or so clones, around 92% being singletons. Sequenced material: blood. These receptors were obtained from a man in his fifties in good health.

The gene calls are TRBV24-1 and TRBJ2-5, with D possibly being TRBD1 (6 bases). CDR1 is KGHDR, CDR2 SFDVKD, per germline. V lost 4 bases, J lost 6 bases, and 14 bases lay in between. This CDR3 contains 14 residues. The CDR3 nucleotides read TGTGCCACCAGTGAAAACCGACAGGCTAAGACCCAGTACTTC. This encodes CATSENRQAKTQYF.

The chain joins TRBV4-1 to TRBJ2-6; D unresolved. Germline-derived CDR1 and CDR2 are MGHRA and YSYEKL. CDR3 length equals 14 residues. The V end lost 1 base, the J end lost 3 bases, and 4 bases lay between the germline ends. CDR3 nucleotide sequence: TGCGCCAGCAGCCAAGGGGGTGGGGCCAACGTCCTGACTTTC. Translating it yields CASSQGGGANVLTF.

This clone came up once. The chain has TRBV29-1 and TRBJ1-5; D remains unclear. Per the germline V gene, CDR1 is SQVTM and CDR2 is ANQGSEA. Trimming took off 4 bases at V and 0 bases at J, with 13 bases between the two ends. The CDR3 covers 15 residues. CDR3 DNA sequence: TGCAGCGTTGGAGGAGGGCCGTATAGCAATCAGCCCCAGCATTTT. This codes for CSVGGGPYSNQPQHF. The whole variable domain, filled in from reference TRBV29-1 and TRBJ1-5, reads SAVISQKPSRDICQRGTSLTIQCQVDSQVTMMFWYRQQPGQSLTLIATANQGSEATYESGFVIDKFPISRPNLTFSTLTVSNMSPEDSSIYLCSVGGGPYSNQPQHFGDGTRLSIL.

The chain couples TRBV9 to TRBJ1-1; 7 nucleotides agree with TRBD1. The V gene end was trimmed by 3 bases and the J gene end by 2 bases; junction bases not matched to a gene: 7. The germline V gene has CDR1 SGDLS and CDR2 YYNGEE. The CDR3 runs to 15 residues. The DNA for the CDR3 is TGTGCCAGCAGCGGAGGGGGACAGCCCAACACTGAAGCTTTCTTT. It encodes CASSGGGQPNTEAFF.

The chain carries TRBV5-8 and TRBJ1-4, with 10 positions matching TRBD1. This CDR3 region has 16 residues. Germline V gene sequence: CDR1 SGHTS, CDR2 YDEGEE. J gave up 8 bases and V 2 bases, and 9 bases lay outside the gene matches. In nucleotides, the CDR3 is TGTGCCAGCAGCTTATTACCGGGACAGGGGATGGAAAAACTGTTTTTT. It specifies CASSLLPGQGMEKLFF.

The chain links TRBV14 to TRBJ1-1; D is uncertain. Germline V gene lookup returns CDR1 SGHDN and CDR2 FVKESK. Trimming shortened V by 2 bases and J by 6 bases, and 4 bases separated the two germline ends. The length of the CDR3 is 11 residues. The CDR3 loop is CASSQLSEAFF. Here the CDR3 DNA reads TGTGCCAGCAGCCAACTATCTGAAGCTTTCTTT.

This chain joins TRBV9 and TRBJ2-2, with TRBD2 as a possible D gene (5 bases). Trimming shortened V by 3 bases and J by 0 bases, and 12 bases separated the two germline ends. The germline V gene has CDR1 SGDLS and CDR2 YYNGEE. The CDR3 is made up of 16 amino acids. CDR3 bases: TGTGCCAGCAGCGGCAAGCAGGAGGCGAACACCGGGGAGCTGTTTTTT. Residues: CASSGKQEANTGELFF.

This chain connects TRBV12-5 to TRBJ1-1, with a tentative D call TRBD1 (5 bases). This CDR3 has 16 amino acids. Germline V gene lookup returns CDR1 LGHNT and CDR2 FRNRAP. Between the trimmed V and J ends, which lost 0 bases and 4 bases, there was a span of 15 bases. The CDR3 coding sequence is TGTGCTAGTGGTTTGGTACCGGCAGGGATGGTCACTGAAGCTTTCTTT. This gives the protein CASGLVPAGMVTEAFF.

The gene calls are TRBV7-2 and TRBJ1-1, with TRBD1 matching over 7 bases. The CDR3 is 13 residues long. V was clipped by 3 bases and J by 11 bases; unmatched bases: 9. Germline CDR1 is SGHTA and CDR2 is FQGNSA. The CDR3 sequence: CASSFMVGRGAFF. In DNA form, the CDR3 reads TGTGCCAGCAGCTTCATGGTCGGCAGGGGGGCTTTCTTT.

The chain carries TRBV2 and TRBJ1-1, with TRBD1 identical over 11 bases. This CDR3 has 14 amino acids. Germline V gives CDR1 SNHLY, CDR2 FYNNEI. Trimming removed 6 bases from V and 0 bases from J; junction bases left unmatched: 0. CDR3 sequence reads: CASRDRGLNTEAFF. CDR3 DNA sequence: TGTGCCAGCAGGGACAGGGGGCTGAACACTGAAGCTTTCTTT.

The genes are TRBV19 and TRBJ2-7; a possible D gene is TRBD1 (5 bases). The CDR3 covers 13 residues. Trimming shortened V by 4 bases and J by 3 bases, and 10 bases separated the two germline ends. Per the germline V gene, CDR1 is LNHDA and CDR2 is SQIVND (reference sequence). This CDR3 reads CASSKTEDYEQYF. The DNA of the CDR3 is TGTGCCAGTAGTAAGACAGAAGACTACGAGCAGTACTTC.

V usage is TRBV6-1 and J usage is TRBJ2-5, with D maybe TRBD2 (7 bases). Germline V gene sequence: CDR1 MNHNS, CDR2 SASEGT. There are 15 residues in the CDR3. Trimming took 2 bases from V and 2 from J, leaving 12 bases between them. The CDR3 DNA reads as TGTGCCAGCAGTGAATTTGCGGGGGCACAAGAGACCCAGTACTTC. The encoded protein is CASSEFAGAQETQYF.

The chain recombines TRBV5-1 with TRBJ1-1; D is uncertain. This CDR3 spans 11 amino acids. Germline loops: CDR1 SGHRS, CDR2 YFSETQ. The V end was cut by 0 bases, the J end by 6 bases, with 3 bases between. The CDR3 loop reads CASSLGAEAFF. The CDR3 nucleotides are TGCGCCAGCAGCTTGGGGGCTGAAGCTTTCTTT.

This sequence joins TRBV12-5 and TRBJ1-5; 8 bases line up with TRBD1. There are 16 residues in the CDR3. Trimming at V came to 2 bases and at J to 9 bases, leaving 12 bases not matched to a gene. From germline, CDR1 is LGHNT and CDR2 FRNRAP. The CDR3 loop reads CASGLSIGQGESPQHF. The DNA for the CDR3 is TGTGCTAGTGGTTTGTCGATTGGACAGGGAGAATCGCCCCAGCATTTT.

This clone was recorded only once. The chain uses TRBV3-1 (or the pseudogene TRBV3-2) and TRBJ2-7; D not resolved. CDR1 is LGHDT, CDR2 YNNKEL, per germline (reference sequence). This CDR3 is 12 amino acids long. Trimming pared 1 base from V and 6 bases from J, leaving 7 bases between. The CDR3 here is CASSQGGSEQYF. The CDR3 bases are TGTGCCAGCAGCCAAGGAGGTTCCGAGCAGTACTTC.

This chain links TRBV5-6 with TRBJ1-5; the match to TRBD1 covers 7 bases. V lost 0 bases and J lost 4; bases outside the gene matches: 4. Per the germline V gene, CDR1 is SGHDT and CDR2 is YYEEEE. CDR3 length equals 15 residues. The CDR3 region has the DNA TGTGCCAGCAGCTTGGAAGGGGACAGTAATCAGCCCCAGCATTTT. Translated, it gives CASSLEGDSNQPQHF.

The rearrangement uses TRBV6-5 and TRBJ1-3; perhaps TRBD1 as D (5 bases). With 5 bases removed from V and 12 bases from J, the gap between germline ends came to 14 bases. This CDR3 has 12 residues. Germline assignment: CDR1 MNHEY and CDR2 SVGAGI. The CDR3 DNA reads TGTGCCAGCAGTCCCGAAGGGGAGGTCATATATTTT. It specifies CASSPEGEVIYF.

The chain recombines TRBV13 with TRBJ1-6, with TRBD1 as a possible D gene (5 bases). CDR1 is PRHDT, CDR2 FYEKMQ, per germline (reference sequence). V was trimmed by 0 bases and J by 9 bases, leaving 24 bases between them. This CDR3 is built from 19 residues. CDR3 DNA sequence: TGTGCCAGCAGCTTAGGCCTCAGGGACCACCACTGGGATTTTTCACCCCTCCACTTT. It encodes CASSLGLRDHHWDFSPLHF.